These T cell receptor beta chains were read from a single sample in a study of cytomegalovirus exposure and HLA in healthy donors. The table came from immunoSEQ multiplex PCR; TCRdb's copy has only in-frame clones and leaves some out. The data show over 130,000 clones, approximately 88% seen once. The sequencing sample was made of PBMCs. The receptors stem from a woman between 40 and 55 years old in good health and CMV-seronegative. Each CDR3 is given without its conserved first and last residue. Each record gives: J gene, V gene, CDR3 protein.

j_call: TRBJ2-7
v_call: TRBV7-2
cdr3_aa: ASSTSGGYEQY

j_call: TRBJ2-5
v_call: TRBV5-1
cdr3_aa: ASSLAGAQETQY

j_call: TRBJ1-3
v_call: TRBV19
cdr3_aa: ASMRTDFRNTIY

j_call: TRBJ2-2
v_call: TRBV12-5
cdr3_aa: ASGFPGTFTGELF

j_call: TRBJ2-5
v_call: TRBV6-5
cdr3_aa: ASSYGTGDYTQY

j_call: TRBJ2-3
v_call: TRBV9
cdr3_aa: ASGGLSTDTQY

j_call: TRBJ2-3
v_call: TRBV4-1
cdr3_aa: ASSPAGRETDTQY

j_call: TRBJ2-2
v_call: TRBV6-5
cdr3_aa: ASSYQPSPGWGELF

j_call: TRBJ2-1
v_call: TRBV7-9
cdr3_aa: ASSLVRESYNEQF

j_call: TRBJ2-3
v_call: TRBV7-2
cdr3_aa: ASSFSRGTDTQY

j_call: TRBJ2-2
v_call: TRBV7-8
cdr3_aa: ASSYPGLAAGELF

j_call: TRBJ1-2
v_call: TRBV28
cdr3_aa: ASSLKAYGYT

j_call: TRBJ1-3
v_call: TRBV10-1
cdr3_aa: ASTFRLGNTIY

j_call: TRBJ2-2
v_call: TRBV7-7
cdr3_aa: ASSRRAGGDGELF

j_call: .
v_call: TRBV5-4
cdr3_aa: ASSRDRGYEQY

j_call: TRBJ2-7
v_call: TRBV11-3
cdr3_aa: ASSLISGTGNDEQY

j_call: TRBJ2-7
v_call: TRBV27
cdr3_aa: ASSVVGGAASYEQY

j_call: TRBJ2-5
v_call: TRBV4-1
cdr3_aa: ASSPHRGGDQETQY

j_call: TRBJ2-7
v_call: TRBV10-3
cdr3_aa: AIRTGGDYEQY

j_call: TRBJ2-7
v_call: TRBV5-6
cdr3_aa: ASSNGLAGGTYEQY

j_call: TRBJ2-2
v_call: TRBV10-3
cdr3_aa: AISESRLNTGELF

j_call: TRBJ2-7
v_call: TRBV6-5
cdr3_aa: ASSRQAGRYEQY